One T cell receptor beta chain is described in this entry. Its antigen remains unknown. Germline V gene lookup returns CDR1 MNHEY and CDR2 SMNVEV (reference sequence). There are 14 residues in the CDR3. V lost 2 bases and J lost 1, with 8 bases in between. The data are from a study of vaccination and CD4 T cells after COVID-19. At the level of the study: In the convalescent cohort, there were six males and four females, two of them Hispanic.

The treatment denotes: roughly 10-day PBMC culture with coronavirus spike peptide pools or control peptides (ViraFEST assay). Cultured CD4+ T cell DNA underwent sequencing with the Oncomine TCR Beta short-read assay. CD4+ T cells were cultured, and genomic DNA was extracted from them. TCRdb independently ran MiXCR on the PCR reads; one entry per CDR3 protein. This sample carries fewer than 25,000 distinct CDR3 sequences, approximately 42% of them seen once, and the ten largest clones take 6.3%. The sequence was collected from a human donor who had recovered from COVID-19. Sequenced material: CD4+ T cells from blood, cultured in vitro, taken before SARS-CoV-2 vaccination. V usage is TRBV27 and J usage is TRBJ1-2, with D unresolved. As DNA, the CDR3 is TGTGCCAGCAGTTTAAACCCGGGTAACTATGGCTACACCTTC. Protein product: CASSLNPGNYGYTF.